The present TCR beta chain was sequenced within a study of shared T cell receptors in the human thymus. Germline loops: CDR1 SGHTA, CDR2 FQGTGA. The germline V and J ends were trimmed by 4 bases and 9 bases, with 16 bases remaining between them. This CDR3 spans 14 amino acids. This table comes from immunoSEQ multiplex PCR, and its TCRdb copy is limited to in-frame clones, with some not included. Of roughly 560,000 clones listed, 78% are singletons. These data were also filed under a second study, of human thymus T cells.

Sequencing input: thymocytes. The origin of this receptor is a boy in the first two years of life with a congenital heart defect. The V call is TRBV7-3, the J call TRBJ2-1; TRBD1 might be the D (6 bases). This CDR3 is CASSSGDGVTEQFF. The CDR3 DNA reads TGTGCCAGCAGCTCAGGGGACGGTGTCACTGAGCAGTTCTTC.